This entry features one T cell receptor (beta chain) sequence. This record belongs to a study of blood T cell repertoires in COVID-19. Assay: immunoSEQ multiplex PCR; the TCRdb copy retains only in-frame clones and omits some. Counted here are 250,000 to 300,000 clones, about 86% occurring once; the ten biggest clones make up 2.5% to 3%. Sequenced sample: peripheral blood. The receptor's source is a woman in her sixties or seventies with active or convalescent COVID-19.

The DNA for the CDR3 is TGTGCCAGCAGCAAACCGGGACTAACAATGACGCAGTTCTTC. Its translation is CASSKPGLTMTQFF. The chain employs TRBV2 and TRBJ2-1, with 7 bases aligning to TRBD2. This CDR3 has 14 amino acids. V was clipped by 6 bases and J by 12 bases; unmatched bases: 14. CDR1 SNHLY and CDR2 FYNNEI come from the germline V gene. The full variable domain, rest sourced from reference TRBV2 and TRBJ2-1, is EPEVTQTPSHQVTQMGQEVILRCVPISNHLYFYWYRQILGQKVEFLVSFYNNEISEKSEIFDDQFSVERPDGSNFTLKIRSTKLEDSAMYFCASSKPGLTMTQFFGPGTRLTVL.